The clone carrying this T cell receptor (beta chain) has only a few counts. These data are taken from a study of T cells in Graves' hyperthyroidism and ophthalmopathy. As for the study in general: The authors collected peripheral blood at initial diagnosis, before any treatment.

The hyperthyroidism patients had all been newly diagnosed, and their disease duration was under 2 months. Their ages ranged from 18 to 65 years. Fresh peripheral blood, 8 to 10 ml, was the source of the PBMCs. Using RNA transcripts as the source, TCR beta CDR3 regions were amplified. TCR CDR3 underwent first-round RT-PCR with the HTBI primer set. TCRdb processed the multiplex PCR reads anew with MiXCR; each CDR3 protein has one entry. The table records about 710,000 distinct CDR3 sequences, about a sixth of them present only once. The receptor was derived from a man between 18 and 29 years old with Graves' hyperthyroidism. What was sequenced was blood.

CDR3 amino acids: CASSDHAPSTQYF. CDR3 coding DNA: TGCGCCAGCAGCGATCACGCCCCCAGTACGCAGTATTTT. The chain recombines TRBV5-1 with TRBJ2-3; D gene ambiguous. Trimming stripped 4 bases from V and 8 bases from J, with 14 bases between. CDR1 SGHRS and CDR2 YFSETQ come from the germline V gene. The CDR3 covers 13 residues.